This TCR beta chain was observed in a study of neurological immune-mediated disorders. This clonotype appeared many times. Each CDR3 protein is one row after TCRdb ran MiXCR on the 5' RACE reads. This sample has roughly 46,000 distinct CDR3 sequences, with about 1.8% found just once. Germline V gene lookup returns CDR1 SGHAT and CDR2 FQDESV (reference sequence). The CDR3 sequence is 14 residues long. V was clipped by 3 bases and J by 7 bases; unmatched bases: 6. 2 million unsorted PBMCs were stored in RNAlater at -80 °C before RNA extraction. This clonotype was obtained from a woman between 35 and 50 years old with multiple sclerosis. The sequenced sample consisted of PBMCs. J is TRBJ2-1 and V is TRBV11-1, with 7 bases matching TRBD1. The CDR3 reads CASSFILQGNEQFF. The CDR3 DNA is TGTGCCAGCAGCTTCATCCTACAGGGGAATGAGCAGTTCTTC.